Shown below are 7 T cell receptor beta chains from a single sample sequenced in a study of breast tumors, draining lymph nodes, adjacent tissues. Samples came from axillary lymph nodes draining the breast cancer. TCRdb passed the multiplex PCR reads through MiXCR, listing each CDR3 protein once. The repertoire holds 250,000 or so distinct CDR3 sequences, with about 30% as singletons. Sequencing was carried out using axillary lymph node tissue. The receptors derive from a female donor with breast cancer. Some clones in this sample may be carry-over from other donors' samples.

The table lists this clonotype with a few counts. This may stem from a read error, because a much larger clone lies one nucleotide away. The chain combines TRBV7-8 with TRBJ2-1; D call uncertain. Germline V gives CDR1 SGHVS, CDR2 FQNEAQ. The CDR3 totals 13 residues. The CDR3 here is CASSLGFYNGQFF. The CDR3 DNA is TGTGCCAGCAGCTTAGGGTTCTACAATGGGCAGTTCTTC. Full variable domain (remainder filled in from reference TRBV7-8 and TRBJ2-1): GAGVSQSPRYKVAKRGQDVALRCDPISGHVSLFWYQQALGQGPEFLTYFQNEAQLDKSGLPSDRFFAERPEGSVSTLKIQRTQQEDSAVYLCASSLGFYNGQFFGPGTRLTVL.

This chain links TRBV18 with TRBJ2-3; D unclear. Germline lookup yields CDR1 KGHSH and CDR2 LQKENI. V dropped 0 bases and J dropped 2 bases, with 3 bases sitting between them. The CDR3 contains 13 residues. The CDR3, as DNA: TGTGCCAGCTCACCACCGGTCACAGATACGCAGTATTTT. Translated: CASSPPVTDTQYF.

This clonotype was found many times. The rearrangement links TRBV30 to TRBJ1-3; D ambiguous. Germline V gene sequence: CDR1 GTSNPN, CDR2 SVGIG (reference sequence). The CDR3 is 14 amino acids. The ends were cut back, 7 bases at V and 0 bases at J, with 13 bases in the middle. CDR3 sequence: CASNRQLSGNTIYF. The CDR3 DNA follows: TGTGCCTCCAATCGACAACTCTCTGGAAACACCATATATTTT.

Comments on this clonotype: The junction differs from germline at one of its ends, possibly a read error. The V call is TRBV6-2 or TRBV6-3, the J call TRBJ1-3; unclear D gene. The CDR3 covers 16 residues. Germline-derived CDR1 and CDR2 are MNHEY and SVGEGT. Written as DNA, the CDR3 is TGTGCCAGCAGTCGAGACTTCGGATACTATGGAGACACCATATATTTT. Its translation is CASSRDFGYYGDTIYF.

This chain connects TRBV12-3 or TRBV12-4 to TRBJ1-4, with D uncertain. V was pared by 6 bases and J by 5 bases, with 10 bases between. The CDR3 totals 13 residues. The CDR3 sequence: CASRRAENEKLFF. DNA of the CDR3: TGTGCCAGCAGACGGGCTGAAAATGAAAAACTGTTTTTT.

To note about this clonotype: At one of its ends the junction is not consistent with the germline gene, which may arise from a read error. The chain combines TRBV6-5 with TRBJ1-5, with 7 positions matching TRBD1. Looked up from germline, CDR1 is MNHEY and CDR2 is SVGAGI. The CDR3 has 13 amino acids. CDR3 DNA: TGTGCCAGCAGTTACTCGAGGGGGCAGCCCCGGCATTTT. Amino acids: CASSYSRGQPRHF.

The V and J genes are TRBV7-2 and TRBJ1-2; D gene unclear. The CDR3 runs 14 residues. V gave up 1 base and J gave up 1 base, with 7 bases separating them. Germline V gene lookup returns CDR1 SGHTA and CDR2 FQGNSA. The CDR3 protein is CASSLEGLNYGYTF. CDR3 DNA: TGTGCCAGCAGCTTAGAAGGTCTTAACTATGGCTACACCTTC.